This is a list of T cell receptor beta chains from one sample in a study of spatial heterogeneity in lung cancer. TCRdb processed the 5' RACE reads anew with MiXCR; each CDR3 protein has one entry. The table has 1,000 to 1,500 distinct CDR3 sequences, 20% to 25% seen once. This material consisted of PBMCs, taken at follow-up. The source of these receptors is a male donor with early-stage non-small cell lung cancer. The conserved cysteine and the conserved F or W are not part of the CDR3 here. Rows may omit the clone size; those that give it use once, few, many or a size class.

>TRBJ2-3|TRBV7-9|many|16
ASSLDRGLAGGTDTQY
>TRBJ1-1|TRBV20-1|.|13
SASYPRAMNTEAF
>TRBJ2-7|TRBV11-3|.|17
ASSVITGTSGRSRYEQY
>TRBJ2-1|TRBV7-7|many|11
ASSSNPGNEQF
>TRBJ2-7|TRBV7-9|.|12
ASSSTSGLYEQY
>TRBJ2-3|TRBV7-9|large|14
ASSSQGATSTDTQY
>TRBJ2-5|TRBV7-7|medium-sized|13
ASSLNQNSEETQY
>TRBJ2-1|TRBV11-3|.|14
ASSPGTSGHHNEQF
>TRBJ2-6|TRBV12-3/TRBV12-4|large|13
ASAGQGSGANVLT
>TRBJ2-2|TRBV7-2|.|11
ASVEVDTGELF
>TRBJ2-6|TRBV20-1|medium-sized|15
SARTSGSPPGANVLT
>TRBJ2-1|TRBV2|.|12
ASSRLAGYNEQF
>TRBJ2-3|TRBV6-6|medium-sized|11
ASSSTSADTQY
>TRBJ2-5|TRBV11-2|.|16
ASRGLGTVYSEVKTQY
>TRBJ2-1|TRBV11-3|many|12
ASSLAGTYNEQF
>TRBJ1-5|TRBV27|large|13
ASSPGPSGTQPQH
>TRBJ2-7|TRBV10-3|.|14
ATLRGTTRGSYEQY
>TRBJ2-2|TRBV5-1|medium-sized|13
ASSLDPSNTGELF
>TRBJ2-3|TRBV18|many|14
ASADRSGPLQDTQY
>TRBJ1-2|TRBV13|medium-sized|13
ASISPGTGGYGYT
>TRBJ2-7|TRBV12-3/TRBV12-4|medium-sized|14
ASSSPGTSGTYEQY
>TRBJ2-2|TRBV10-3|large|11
AITDRRAGELF